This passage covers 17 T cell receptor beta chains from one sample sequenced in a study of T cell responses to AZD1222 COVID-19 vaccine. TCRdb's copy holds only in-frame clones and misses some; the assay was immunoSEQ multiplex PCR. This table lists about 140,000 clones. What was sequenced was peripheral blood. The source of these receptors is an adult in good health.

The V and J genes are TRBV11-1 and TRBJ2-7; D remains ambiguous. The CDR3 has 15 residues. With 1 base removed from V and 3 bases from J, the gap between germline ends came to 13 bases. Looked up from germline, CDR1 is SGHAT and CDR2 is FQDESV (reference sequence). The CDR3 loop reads CASSLGQDQRYEQYF. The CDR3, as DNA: TGTGCCAGCAGCTTAGGGCAGGACCAACGCTACGAGCAGTACTTC.

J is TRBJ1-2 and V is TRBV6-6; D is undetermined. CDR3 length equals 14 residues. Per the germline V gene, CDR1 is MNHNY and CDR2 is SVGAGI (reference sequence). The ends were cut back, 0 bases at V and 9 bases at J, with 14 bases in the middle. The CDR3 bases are TGTGCCAGCAGTTACTCGGAGTCAGCCCGAAGCTACACCTTC. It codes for CASSYSESARSYTF.

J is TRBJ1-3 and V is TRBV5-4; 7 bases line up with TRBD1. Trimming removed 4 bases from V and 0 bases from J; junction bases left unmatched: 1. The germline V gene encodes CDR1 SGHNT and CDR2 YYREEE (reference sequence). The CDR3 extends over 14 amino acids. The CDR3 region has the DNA TGTGCCAGCAGCGGGACAGTCTCTGGAAACACCATATATTTT. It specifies CASSGTVSGNTIYF. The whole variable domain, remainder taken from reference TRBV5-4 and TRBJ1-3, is ETGVTQSPTHLIKTRGQQVTLRCSSQSGHNTVSWYQQALGQGPQFIFQYYREEENGRGNFPPRFSGLQFPNYSSELNVNALELDDSALYLCASSGTVSGNTIYFGEGSWLTVV.

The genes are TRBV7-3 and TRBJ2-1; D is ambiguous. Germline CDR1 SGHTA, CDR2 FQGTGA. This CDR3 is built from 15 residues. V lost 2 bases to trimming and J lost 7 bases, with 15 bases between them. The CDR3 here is CASSLVVGVGNEQFF. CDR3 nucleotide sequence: TGTGCCAGCAGCTTAGTGGTCGGTGTGGGAAATGAGCAGTTCTTC.

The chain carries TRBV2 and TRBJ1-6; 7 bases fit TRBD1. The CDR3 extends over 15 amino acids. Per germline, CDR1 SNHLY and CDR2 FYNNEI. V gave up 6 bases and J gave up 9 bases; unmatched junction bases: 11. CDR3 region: CASRTITGVGSPLHF. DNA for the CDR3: TGTGCCAGCAGGACCATTACAGGGGTTGGTTCACCCCTCCACTTT.

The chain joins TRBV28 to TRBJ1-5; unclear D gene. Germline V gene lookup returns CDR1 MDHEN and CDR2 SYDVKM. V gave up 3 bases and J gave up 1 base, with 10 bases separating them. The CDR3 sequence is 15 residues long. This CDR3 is CASSFVTKSNQPQHF. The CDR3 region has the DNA TGTGCCAGCAGTTTTGTTACTAAAAGCAATCAGCCCCAGCATTTT.

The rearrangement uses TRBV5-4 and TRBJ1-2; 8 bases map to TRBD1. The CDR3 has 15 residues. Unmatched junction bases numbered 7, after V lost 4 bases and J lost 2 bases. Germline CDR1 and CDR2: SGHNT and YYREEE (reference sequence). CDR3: CASSGGTGSNYGYTF. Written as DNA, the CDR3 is TGTGCCAGCAGCGGGGGGACAGGCTCGAACTATGGCTACACCTTC.

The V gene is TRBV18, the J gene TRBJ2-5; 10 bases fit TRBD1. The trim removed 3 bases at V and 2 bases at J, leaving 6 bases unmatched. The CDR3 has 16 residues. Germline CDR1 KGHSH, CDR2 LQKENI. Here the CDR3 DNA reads TGTGCCAGCTCACCGGGACAGGGGCCGAGACAAGAGACCCAGTACTTC. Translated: CASSPGQGPRQETQYF.

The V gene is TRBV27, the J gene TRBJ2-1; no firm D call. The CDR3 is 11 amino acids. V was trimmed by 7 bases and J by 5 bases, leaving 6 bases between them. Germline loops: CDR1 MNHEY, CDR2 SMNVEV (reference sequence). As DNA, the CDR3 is TGTGCCAGCATTGCAAACAATGAGCAGTTCTTC. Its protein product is CASIANNEQFF.

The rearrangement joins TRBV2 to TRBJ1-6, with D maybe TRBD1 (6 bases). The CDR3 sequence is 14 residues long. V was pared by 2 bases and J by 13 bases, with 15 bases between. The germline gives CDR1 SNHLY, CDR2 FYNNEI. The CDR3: CASSEYREKSPLHF. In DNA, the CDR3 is TGTGCCAGCAGTGAATACAGGGAAAAAAGCCCCCTCCACTTT.

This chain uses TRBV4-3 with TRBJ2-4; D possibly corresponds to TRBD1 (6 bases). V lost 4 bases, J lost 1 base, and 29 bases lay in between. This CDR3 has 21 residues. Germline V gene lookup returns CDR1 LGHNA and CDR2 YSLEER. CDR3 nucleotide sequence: TGCGCCAGCAGCCCCCAACCAGGTGCTGGGACATGGAGAAGGGCCAAAAACATTCAGTACTTC. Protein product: CASSPQPGAGTWRRAKNIQYF.

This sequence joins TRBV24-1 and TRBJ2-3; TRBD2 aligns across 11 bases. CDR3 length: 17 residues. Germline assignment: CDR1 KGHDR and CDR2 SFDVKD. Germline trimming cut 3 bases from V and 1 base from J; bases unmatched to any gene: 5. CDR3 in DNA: TGTGCCACCAGTGATGATTTACTAGCGGGGGGCACAGATACGCAGTATTTT. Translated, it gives CATSDDLLAGGTDTQYF.

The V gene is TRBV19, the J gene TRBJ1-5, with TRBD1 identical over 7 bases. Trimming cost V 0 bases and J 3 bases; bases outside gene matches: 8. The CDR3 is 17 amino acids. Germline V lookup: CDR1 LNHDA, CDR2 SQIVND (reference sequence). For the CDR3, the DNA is TGTGCCAGTAGTATAGATCGGACAGGAAGGGCCAATCAGCCCCAGCATTTT. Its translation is CASSIDRTGRANQPQHF.

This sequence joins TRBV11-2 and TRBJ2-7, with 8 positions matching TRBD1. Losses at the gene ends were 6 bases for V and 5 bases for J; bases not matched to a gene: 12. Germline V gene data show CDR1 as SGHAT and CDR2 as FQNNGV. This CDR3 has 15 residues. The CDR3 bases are TGTGCCAGCAGGTCAGGGACAGGAAAGGGGCACGAGCAGTACTTC. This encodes CASRSGTGKGHEQYF.

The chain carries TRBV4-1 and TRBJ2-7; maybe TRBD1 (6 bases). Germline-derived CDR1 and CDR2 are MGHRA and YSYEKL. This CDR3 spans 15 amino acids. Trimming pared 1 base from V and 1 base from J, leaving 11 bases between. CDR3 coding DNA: TGCGCCAGCAGCCAAGGGGGGACAAGTTCCTACGAGCAGTACTTC. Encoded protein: CASSQGGTSSYEQYF.

The CDR3 DNA follows: TGTGCCAGCAGCTTACCGACAGGGGTAGAAAAACTGTTTTTT. Its protein product is CASSLPTGVEKLFF. This rearrangement joins TRBV7-9 to TRBJ1-4; 8 bases agree with TRBD1. Germline V CDR1 and CDR2: SEHNR, FQNEAQ (reference sequence). This CDR3 spans 14 amino acids. V dropped 2 bases and J dropped 8; count of bases not matched to a gene: 4. The whole variable domain, filled in from reference TRBV7-9 and TRBJ1-4, reads DTGVSQNPRHKITKRGQNVTFRCDPISEHNRLYWYRQTLGQGPEFLTYFQNEAQLEKSRLLSDRFSAERPKGSFSTLEIQRTEQGDSAMYLCASSLPTGVEKLFFGSGTQLSVL.

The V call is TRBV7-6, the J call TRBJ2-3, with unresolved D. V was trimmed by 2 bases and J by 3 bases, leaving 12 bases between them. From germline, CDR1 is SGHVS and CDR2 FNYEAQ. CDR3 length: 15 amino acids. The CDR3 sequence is CASSLQDGGTDTQYF. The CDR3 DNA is TGTGCCAGCAGCTTACAGGACGGTGGGACAGATACGCAGTATTTT.